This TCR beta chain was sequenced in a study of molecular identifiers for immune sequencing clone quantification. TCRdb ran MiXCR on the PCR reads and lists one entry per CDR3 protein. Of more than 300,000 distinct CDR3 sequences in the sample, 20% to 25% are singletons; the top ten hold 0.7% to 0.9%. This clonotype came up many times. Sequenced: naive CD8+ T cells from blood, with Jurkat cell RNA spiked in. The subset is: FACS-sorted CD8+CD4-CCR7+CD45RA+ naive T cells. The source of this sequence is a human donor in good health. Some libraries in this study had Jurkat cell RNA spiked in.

DNA of the CDR3: TGTGCCAGCAGTTTAGGAGCAGGTCGGTACTTGGAGTACTACGAGCAGTACTTC. It is translated as CASSLGAGRYLEYYEQYF. This chain uses TRBV28 with TRBJ2-7; D not resolved. V lost 2 bases to trimming and J lost 3 bases, with 23 bases between them. There are 18 residues in the CDR3. The germline V gene encodes CDR1 MDHEN and CDR2 SYDVKM.